The 24 T cell receptor beta chains below all came from one sample that was sequenced in a study of T cell repertoires in cytomegalovirus infection. No cognate antigen is known for these TCRs. One entry per CDR3 protein, called by TCRdb with MiXCR from the reads. Of a few hundred thousand distinct CDR3 sequences listed, about 20% were seen once; the top ten hold about 21%. The sequencing here drew on cultured PBMCs, taken from culture after CMV antigen stimulation. The receptors derive from a human donor in good health (CMV status not recorded). Some clones in this sample may be carry-over from other donors' samples.

At least ten counts were recorded for this clonotype. V usage is TRBV7-8 and J usage is TRBJ2-3; 7 bases fit TRBD2. Germline V lookup: CDR1 SGHVS, CDR2 FQNEAQ. Trimming at V came to 0 bases and at J to 3 bases, leaving 6 bases not matched to a gene. The CDR3 has 16 amino acids. CDR3: CASSLAASGATDTQYF. CDR3 sequence (DNA): TGTGCCAGCAGCTTAGCGGCTAGCGGAGCGACAGATACGCAGTATTTT.

The chain couples TRBV9 to TRBJ1-2; possibly TRBD1 for D (6 bases). Trimming pared 1 base from V and 8 bases from J, leaving 15 bases between. Germline values: CDR1 SGDLS, CDR2 YYNGEE. The CDR3 totals 14 residues. CDR3 DNA sequence: TGTGCCAGCAGCGTAAGACAGGATGCTAGGGGCTACACCTTC. Translation: CASSVRQDARGYTF.

This clonotype was recorded a few times. The CDR3 DNA follows: TGTGCCACCATCAGCAGGGGATTGAATTCACCCCTCCACTTT. It yields the protein CATISRGLNSPLHF. This chain links TRBV28 with TRBJ1-6, with D perhaps matching TRBD1 (6 bases). Trimming removed 10 bases from V and 7 bases from J, with 17 bases in between. The CDR3 runs to 14 residues. Germline CDR1 and CDR2: MDHEN and SYDVKM. Full variable domain (missing parts from reference TRBV28 and TRBJ1-6): DVKVTQSSRYLVKRTGEKVFLECVQDMDHENMFWYRQDPGLGLRLIYFSYDVKMKEKGDIPEGYSVSREKKERFSLILESASTNQTSMYLCATISRGLNSPLHFGNGTRLTVT.

The CDR3 nucleotides are TGTGCCAGCAGTTTAGAGATTCGGGCAGGGCAAGAGACCCAGTACTTC. This translates into CASSLEIRAGQETQYF. This chain joins TRBV12-3 or TRBV12-4 and TRBJ2-5, with TRBD1 as a possible D gene (5 bases). Between the trimmed V and J ends, which lost 1 base and 2 bases, there was a span of 14 bases. CDR3 length: 16 amino acids.

This clonotype was recorded many times. The V gene is TRBV7-2, the J gene TRBJ2-1; maybe TRBD2 (5 bases). This CDR3 spans 14 amino acids. Germline V gives CDR1 SGHTA, CDR2 FQGNSA. The V end lost 5 bases, the J end lost 4 bases, and 12 bases lay between the germline ends. The CDR3 protein is CASSPGLGYNEQFF. The CDR3 DNA is TGTGCCAGCAGCCCTGGACTGGGGTACAATGAGCAGTTCTTC. Filled out from reference TRBV7-2 and TRBJ2-1, the complete variable domain reads GAGVSQSPSNKVTEKGKDVELRCDPISGHTALYWYRQSLGQGLEFLIYFQGNSAPDKSGLPSDRFSAERTGGSVSTLTIQRTQQEDSAVYLCASSPGLGYNEQFFGPGTRLTVL.

This clonotype was seen at least ten times. V is TRBV12-3 or TRBV12-4 and J is TRBJ2-1; 7 bases agree with TRBD2. The CDR3 consists of 12 residues. V lost 6 bases and J lost 9; bases outside the gene matches: 5. The CDR3: CASRPSGGEQFF. The DNA of the CDR3 is TGTGCCAGCAGGCCCTCGGGAGGTGAGCAGTTCTTC.

This clonotype has only a few counts. The CDR3 sequence: CASSYGQGVMDGYTF. CDR3 sequence (DNA): TGTGCCAGCAGCTACGGACAGGGAGTCATGGATGGCTACACCTTC. The chain combines TRBV7-9 with TRBJ1-2; the match to TRBD1 covers 8 bases. Trimming took 4 bases from V and 6 from J; bases not matched to a gene: 10. The CDR3 runs 15 residues. The germline V gene has CDR1 SEHNR and CDR2 FQNEAQ (reference sequence).

This clonotype was picked up a small number of times. J is TRBJ2-3 and V is TRBV7-4; unclear D gene. Trimming removed 5 bases from V and 6 bases from J, with 15 bases in between. The germline CDR1 and CDR2 sequences are SGHVT and SQSDAQ. This CDR3 comprises 14 residues. CDR3 coding DNA: TGTGCCAGCAGCCCGATGGTTTCGATGGATACGCAGTATTTT. Translating it yields CASSPMVSMDTQYF.

Judged by abundance, this clonotype is medium-sized. This sequence joins TRBV7-2 and TRBJ1-2; possible D gene TRBD1, 6 bases. V lost 6 bases and J 7 bases, leaving 15 bases between the germline ends. There are 13 residues in the CDR3. The germline V gene encodes CDR1 SGHTA and CDR2 FQGNSA. The CDR3 is CASREPGASGYTF. For the CDR3, the DNA is TGTGCCAGCAGGGAGCCGGGGGCGAGTGGCTACACCTTC.

The chain uses TRBV5-8 and TRBJ2-1, with 8 bases fitting TRBD2. CDR3 length equals 15 residues. Trimming removed 4 bases from V and 3 bases from J; junction bases left unmatched: 6. The germline CDR1 and CDR2 sequences are SGHTS and YDEGEE. This chain's CDR3 is CASSPGTRFYNEQFF. CDR3 nucleotide sequence: TGTGCCAGCAGCCCAGGGACTAGGTTCTACAATGAGCAGTTCTTC.

This clonotype was counted only a few times. V is TRBV7-9 and J is TRBJ1-1; 7 bases fit TRBD1. Per germline, CDR1 SEHNR and CDR2 FQNEAQ (reference sequence). V was clipped by 5 bases and J by 1 base; unmatched bases: 4. The CDR3 has 14 amino acids. The CDR3 bases are TGTGCCAGCAGCAAGGGACAGTCGAACACTGAAGCTTTCTTT. Amino acids: CASSKGQSNTEAFF. The full variable domain, completed using reference TRBV7-9 and TRBJ1-1, is DTGVSQNPRHKITKRGQNVTFRCDPISEHNRLYWYRQTLGQGPEFLTYFQNEAQLEKSRLLSDRFSAERPKGSFSTLEIQRTEQGDSAMYLCASSKGQSNTEAFFGQGTRLTVV.

This clonotype was seen more than once but under ten times. The V and J genes are TRBV6-5 and TRBJ1-3, with D possibly matching TRBD1 (6 bases). The CDR3 has 16 residues. V was cut by 5 bases and J by 0 bases, with 14 bases left in between. Germline CDR1 MNHEY, CDR2 SVGAGI. The CDR3 region is CASSHDTGSSGNTIYF. The CDR3 DNA follows: TGTGCCAGCAGTCACGACACAGGGAGCTCTGGAAACACCATATATTTT.

This clonotype was counted a few times. The chain couples TRBV7-9 to TRBJ2-6; D is possibly TRBD1 (5 bases). This CDR3 is built from 16 residues. Germline V gene sequence: CDR1 SEHNR, CDR2 FQNEAQ (reference sequence). V lost 6 bases and J lost 0, with 12 bases in between. The CDR3 region is CASRTAGYSGANVLTF. The CDR3 DNA reads TGTGCCAGCAGAACTGCAGGGTACTCTGGGGCCAACGTCCTGACTTTC.

The J gene is TRBJ2-7, the V gene TRBV27, with 7 bases identical to TRBD1. With V trimmed by 5 bases and J by 2 bases, 3 bases remained unmatched. The germline V gene encodes CDR1 MNHEY and CDR2 SMNVEV (reference sequence). The length of the CDR3 is 13 residues. The CDR3 here is CASSQDRAYEQYF. The CDR3 nucleotides read TGTGCCAGCAGTCAAGACAGGGCCTACGAGCAGTACTTC.

V and J are TRBV24-1 and TRBJ2-1; D may be TRBD2 (6 bases). Germline CDR1 and CDR2: KGHDR and SFDVKD. The germline V and J ends were trimmed by 12 bases and 4 bases, with 12 bases remaining between them. This CDR3 is built from 12 residues. In DNA form, the CDR3 reads TGTGCCTCCGGGAGAAGATACAATGAGCAGTTCTTC. This gives the protein CASGRRYNEQFF.

This clonotype was seen a handful of times. The J gene is TRBJ1-1, the V gene TRBV10-2; 7 positions agree with TRBD1. Germline CDR1 is WSHSY and CDR2 is SAAADI. The V gene end was trimmed by 5 bases and the J gene end by 1 base; junction bases not matched to a gene: 4. There are 14 residues in the CDR3. The CDR3 here is CASSLTGPNTEAFF. CDR3 in DNA: TGCGCCAGCAGTTTGACAGGGCCGAACACTGAAGCTTTCTTT.

This rearrangement joins TRBV6-2 or TRBV6-3 to TRBJ2-7; 11 nucleotides line up with TRBD2. Germline loops: CDR1 MNHEY, CDR2 SVGEGT. Unmatched junction bases numbered 12, after V lost 3 bases and J lost 2 bases. The CDR3 contains 18 residues. The CDR3 is CASSYGTPRLAGTYEQYF. CDR3 nucleotides: TGTGCCAGCAGTTATGGGACACCACGACTAGCGGGGACCTACGAGCAGTACTTC.

Worth noting for this clonotype: One end of the junction varies from germline; a read error may be responsible. This chain links TRBV12-5 with TRBJ2-7; TRBD1 might be the D (5 bases). There are 12 residues in the CDR3. Germline lookup yields CDR1 LGHNT and CDR2 FRNRAP. CDR3 DNA: TGTGCTAGTGGTTTGGCGACAGTCACTTTTCACTTC. As protein: CASGLATVTFHF.

The genes are TRBV7-8 and TRBJ2-1; 9 nucleotides match TRBD2. The CDR3 is 15 amino acids. Losses at the gene ends were 5 bases for V and 5 bases for J; bases not matched to a gene: 7. Germline CDR1 is SGHVS and CDR2 is FQNEAQ. CDR3 in DNA: TGTGCCAGCAGCATAGGTAGCGGGAGTAACAATGAGCAGTTCTTC. This encodes CASSIGSGSNNEQFF.

This clonotype was found many times. As DNA, the CDR3 is TGTGCCAGCAGCCTACCGGGGTACAAAGAGACCCAGTACTTC. This encodes CASSLPGYKETQYF. The chain combines TRBV7-6 with TRBJ2-5, with D possibly matching TRBD2 (5 bases). Trimming pared 5 bases from V and 3 bases from J, leaving 13 bases between. Germline lookup yields CDR1 SGHVS and CDR2 FNYEAQ. The CDR3 spans 14 residues.

At least ten counts were recorded for this clonotype. The CDR3 loop reads CASSPPPGYEQFF. The CDR3 DNA sequence: TGTGCCAGCAGTCCCCCCCCAGGGTATGAGCAGTTCTTC. V and J are TRBV28 and TRBJ2-1, with a tentative D call TRBD1 (5 bases). The CDR3 length is 13 residues. V was pared by 5 bases and J by 8 bases, with 13 bases between. Germline V gene lookup returns CDR1 MDHEN and CDR2 SYDVKM. The full variable domain, in which reference TRBV28 and TRBJ2-1 provide the parts outside the CDR3, is DVKVTQSSRYLVKRTGEKVFLECVQDMDHENMFWYRQDPGLGLRLIYFSYDVKMKEKGDIPEGYSVSREKKERFSLILESASTNQTSMYLCASSPPPGYEQFFGPGTRLTVL.

This clonotype was found a few times. V is TRBV11-2 and J is TRBJ2-7; 9 bases match TRBD1. The CDR3 is 14 amino acids. V gave up 6 bases and J gave up 6 bases; unmatched junction bases: 9. The germline V gene has CDR1 SGHAT and CDR2 FQNNGV. The CDR3 protein is CASSEQGAGGEQYV. In nucleotides, the CDR3 is TGTGCCAGCAGTGAACAGGGGGCTGGAGGCGAGCAGTACGTC.

This clonotype occurred a few times. This chain connects TRBV5-1 to TRBJ2-7, with TRBD1 matching 7 bases. From germline, CDR1 is SGHRS and CDR2 YFSETQ. The CDR3 extends over 19 amino acids. The V and J ends lost 5 bases and 2 bases, in that order; junction bases with no gene match: 22. CDR3 residues: CASRGQISLGSNPPYEQYF. The DNA for the CDR3 is TGCGCCAGCAGGGGACAGATCTCTCTCGGAAGCAATCCGCCCTACGAGCAGTACTTC.

Remarks on this clonotype: This may be a read error: a much more frequent sequence differs by one nucleotide. This chain uses TRBV12-3 or TRBV12-4 with TRBJ1-2, with 7 bases matching TRBD1. This CDR3 contains 13 residues. CDR3: CASQGQDLDGYPF. The CDR3 coding sequence is TGTGCCAGCCAAGGACAGGACCTTGATGGCTACCCCTTC.